The rows below give T cell receptor beta chains drawn from one sample of a study of CD8+CD57+ T cells in acquired aplastic anemia. In TCRdb, the reads were re-called with MiXCR into one record per CDR3 protein. The table shows under 350,000 distinct CDR3 sequences, with 56% occurring only once. Sequencing was carried out using sorted CD4+, CD8+, or CD8+CD57+ T cells (not recorded which) from PBMCs. These receptors all come from a human donor with aplastic anemia. Each CDR3 is given with its conserved first and last residue. D genes are given only for firm matches. Clone sizes are given selectively: once, few, many, or a class where the clone is expanded.

V gene	clone size	D gene	J gene	CDR3 DNA	CDR3 protein
TRBV3-1	many	TRBD2	TRBJ2-5	TGTGCCAGCAGCCCCCGTTCGGGGGGAGAGACCCAGTACTTC	CASSPRSGGETQYF
TRBV5-1	NA	TRBD1	TRBJ2-3	TGTGCCAGCAGCTTGGCCGGTCTGACAGGGGCAACAGATACGCAGTATTTT	CASSLAGLTGATDTQYF
TRBV7-8	NA	NA	TRBJ2-7	TGTGCCAGCAGCTTCCAGGGGCGCCAAACCACCTACGAGCAGTACTTC	CASSFQGRQTTYEQYF
TRBV7-8	NA	TRBD2	TRBJ2-7	TGTGCCAGCAGCTTAGTGCGGCGGACTAGCGGTGCCTACGAGCAGTACTTC	CASSLVRRTSGAYEQYF
TRBV29-1	NA	TRBD1	TRBJ1-2	TGCAGCGTCCCCGAGGACAGGGTAAACTATGGCTACACCTTC	CSVPEDRVNYGYTF
TRBV28	NA	NA	TRBJ2-3	TGTGCCAGCAGTTTCGTTACCCCGTATACGCAGTATTTT	CASSFVTPYTQYF
TRBV25-1	NA	NA	TRBJ1-4	TGTGCCAGCAGTTTGGGTGCCGACAGGCGTGAAAAACTGTTTTTT	CASSLGADRREKLFF
TRBV18	few	NA	TRBJ2-7	TGTGCCAGCTCACCACCGATGACCCAATCTTACGAGCAGTACTTC	CASSPPMTQSYEQYF
TRBV6-1	many	TRBD1	TRBJ2-1	TGTGCCAGCAGTTCGCCGGACAGGGGCTTTAATGAGCAGTTCTTC	CASSSPDRGFNEQFF
TRBV20-1	many	TRBD1	TRBJ1-6	TGCAGTGCGCCAGGGGGACAGGGGCTTAGCTCCTATAATTCACCCCTCCACTTT	CSAPGGQGLSSYNSPLHF
TRBV10-3	NA	NA	TRBJ2-5	TGTGCCATCAGTGAGTCTGGGACACGTACTGAGACCCAGTACTTC	CAISESGTRTETQYF
TRBV5-4	few	TRBD1	TRBJ1-6	TGTGCCAGCAACATCATCCCGGGACAGGCAAATTCACCCCTCCACTTT	CASNIIPGQANSPLHF
TRBV7-8	NA	NA	TRBJ2-7	TGTGCCAGCACCCCCCGGGGAACGAAGAGCCACGAGCAGTACTTC	CASTPRGTKSHEQYF
TRBV11-2	NA	NA	TRBJ1-1	TGTGCCAGCAGCTCTAGTGAGGGTCCTGAAGCTTTCTTT	CASSSSEGPEAFF
TRBV7-3	NA	NA	TRBJ2-3	TGTGCCAGCAGCTTGGGTCGGGGGTATAGCACAGATACGCAGTATTTT	CASSLGRGYSTDTQYF
TRBV5-1	many	TRBD2	TRBJ2-7	TGCGCCAGCAGCTCCCACGCTAGCGGGGGGATAACTGACGAGCAGTACTTC	CASSSHASGGITDEQYF
TRBV9	many	TRBD2	TRBJ2-5	TGTGCCAGCAGCGTAGGGGAGGGAGAGACCCAGTACTTC	CASSVGEGETQYF
TRBV10-3	NA	NA	TRBJ2-6	TGTGCCTCGGCATGGGGCTCTGGGGCCAACGTCCTGACTTTC	CASAWGSGANVLTF
TRBV29-1	once	NA	TRBJ2-5	TGCAGCGTAGCCGATCCTAGCGCCCCTACTCTGGGGGAGACCCAGTACTTC	CSVADPSAPTLGETQYF
TRBV24-1	NA	NA	TRBJ1-2	TGTGCCACCAGCAAAGACCGACAGGACTATGGCTACACCTTC	CATSKDRQDYGYTF
TRBV19	NA	TRBD1	TRBJ1-1	TGTGCCAGTAACTCGGACAGGGGGCTTACTGAAGCTTTCTTT	CASNSDRGLTEAFF
TRBV12-3/TRBV12-4	NA	NA	TRBJ2-5	TGTGCCAGCAGTTTGCTTGGCGGGAAGACCCAGTACTTC	CASSLLGGKTQYF
TRBV7-2	NA	NA	TRBJ1-3	TGTGCCAGCAGCTCGACTGGGACATCTGGAAACACCATATATTTT	CASSSTGTSGNTIYF
TRBV5-1	few	NA	TRBJ1-6	TGCGCCAGCAGCTTGGCCCAGGGGCGGAATTCACCCCTCCACTTT	CASSLAQGRNSPLHF
TRBV7-9	NA	TRBD1	TRBJ2-7	TGTGCCAGCAGCTTCTCGGACAGGGTCTACGAGCAGTACTTC	CASSFSDRVYEQYF
TRBV10-3	NA	TRBD1	TRBJ2-7	TGTGCCATCAGTGGACAGGGGGTCTACGAGCAGTACTTC	CAISGQGVYEQYF
TRBV5-1	NA	NA	TRBJ1-3	TGCGCCAGCAGCTTGGCGGCGGGGAGCACCATATATTTT	CASSLAAGSTIYF
TRBV6-6	NA	TRBD1	TRBJ2-3	TGTGCCAGCAGAAACCGACAGGGGGAGTATCGGGACACAGATACGCAGTATTTT	CASRNRQGEYRDTDTQYF
TRBV2	NA	NA	TRBJ2-7	TGTGCCAGCAGTGCAGTGGGCAGGGACCTTTACGAGCAGTACTTC	CASSAVGRDLYEQYF
TRBV6-5	many	NA	TRBJ2-2	TGTGCCAGCAGTTACCGGGTCCTCACCGGGGAGCTGTTTTTT	CASSYRVLTGELFF
TRBV7-9	NA	NA	TRBJ1-1	TGTGCCAGCAGCTCCCGGGTTGACGACACTGAAGCTTTCTTT	CASSSRVDDTEAFF
TRBV12-5	NA	NA	TRBJ2-5	TGTGCTAGTGGTTTGGGAGAGACCCAGTACTTC	CASGLGETQYF
TRBV7-8	NA	NA	TRBJ2-5	TGTGCCAGCAGCTGGTGGCAGGAGACCCAGTACTTC	CASSWWQETQYF
TRBV20-1	NA	NA	TRBJ2-1	TGCAGTGCTAGTGGGCCCGATACCTACAATGAGCAGTTCTTC	CSASGPDTYNEQFF
TRBV7-2	NA	NA	TRBJ2-1	TGTGCCAGCAGCACCACTGTAGGCGAGGGACAGCAGTTCTTC	CASSTTVGEGQQFF
TRBV7-8	NA	TRBD1	TRBJ1-1	TGTGCCAGCAGCTTGGGACAGGGATACACTGAAGCTTTCTTT	CASSLGQGYTEAFF
TRBV20-1	NA	TRBD1	TRBJ1-6	TGCAGTGCTACCGTCACCCGGGACAGTAATTCACCCCTCCACTTT	CSATVTRDSNSPLHF
TRBV12-5	many	NA	TRBJ1-1	TGTGCTAGTGGTTCTCGGGAGGACACTGAAGCTTTCTTT	CASGSREDTEAFF
TRBV3-1	many	TRBD1	TRBJ1-1	TGTGCCAGCAGCCAACAGACAGGGGGCACTGAAGCTTTCTTT	CASSQQTGGTEAFF
TRBV6-6	NA	TRBD1	TRBJ2-7	TGTGCCAGCAGTTACTCGCCGGGACAGGGGACTAACCCCTACCAGCAGTACTTC	CASSYSPGQGTNPYQQYF
TRBV20-1	NA	TRBD1	TRBJ1-6	TGCAGTGCTAGAGATTTTAGGACAGGGGGAAATTCACCCCTCCACTTT	CSARDFRTGGNSPLHF
TRBV19	NA	TRBD1	TRBJ1-5	TGTGCCAGTAGTATCATACGGACAGGGGGCTACGGCAATCAGCCCCAGCATTTT	CASSIIRTGGYGNQPQHF
TRBV7-6	once	NA	TRBJ2-3	TGTGCCAGCAGCTTAGGGGCGGGACGGGCGGATACGCAGTATTTT	CASSLGAGRADTQYF
TRBV3-1	NA	TRBD1	TRBJ2-5	TGTGCCAGCAGCCGGACAGGGAGGAAGACCCAGTACTTC	CASSRTGRKTQYF
TRBV20-1	NA	TRBD1	TRBJ1-2	TGCAGTGCCCCCGGGACAGGGAGAGGCTACACCTTC	CSAPGTGRGYTF
TRBV24-1	NA	NA	TRBJ2-1	TGTGCCACCAGTGATTTGACCGGAATGAATGAGCAGTTCTTC	CATSDLTGMNEQFF
TRBV10-3	few	NA	TRBJ2-3	TGTGCCATCAGTGAGTCGAGGGAGATCGGGGTGTATTTT	CAISESREIGVYF
TRBV13	NA	NA	TRBJ2-5	TGTGCCAGCAGCTTCTTTGGAGGGGAGACCCAGTACTTC	CASSFFGGETQYF
TRBV3-1	many	TRBD2	TRBJ2-2	TGTGCCAGCAGCCCCGGGACTAGCGGGGGGAACACCGGGGAGCTGTTTTTT	CASSPGTSGGNTGELFF
TRBV15	NA	NA	TRBJ2-3	TGTGCCACCAGCAGTCGTAGTGGGGATACGCAGTATTTT	CATSSRSGDTQYF
TRBV19	many	NA	TRBJ2-5	TGTGCCAGTAGTATAGATGGTAGGCCATGGGGAGAGACCCAGTACTTC	CASSIDGRPWGETQYF
TRBV5-1	NA	NA	TRBJ1-2	TGCGCCAGCAGCGGACGGGACTATGGCTACACCTTC	CASSGRDYGYTF